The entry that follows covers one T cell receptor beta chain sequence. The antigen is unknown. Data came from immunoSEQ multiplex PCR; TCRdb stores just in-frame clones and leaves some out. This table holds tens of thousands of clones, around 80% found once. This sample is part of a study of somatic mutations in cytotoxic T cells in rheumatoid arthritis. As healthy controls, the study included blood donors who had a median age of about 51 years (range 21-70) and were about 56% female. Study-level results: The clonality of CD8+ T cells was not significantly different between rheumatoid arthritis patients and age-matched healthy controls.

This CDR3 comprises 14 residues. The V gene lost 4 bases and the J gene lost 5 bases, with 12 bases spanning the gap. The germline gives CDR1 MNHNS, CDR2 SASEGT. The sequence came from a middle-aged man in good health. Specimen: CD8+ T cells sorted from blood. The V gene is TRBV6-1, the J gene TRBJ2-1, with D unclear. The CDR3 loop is CASSGTHRDNEQFF. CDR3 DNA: TGTGCCAGCAGTGGGACCCACCGGGACAATGAGCAGTTCTTC.